The rows below give T cell receptor beta chains drawn from one sample of a study of Ad26.COV2.S vaccination and SARS-CoV-2 variants. Assay: immunoSEQ multiplex PCR; the TCRdb copy retains only in-frame clones and omits some. The sample gives about 440,000 clones, roughly 91% of which show up once; roughly 3.9% is in the top ten. The sample in question was peripheral blood, obtained in a trial of Ad26.COV2.S vaccine versus placebo. Receptors originate from a person aged 18-65 years who received the Ad26.COV2.S COVID-19 vaccine or a placebo. Both conserved end residues are part of each CDR3. D genes are given only for firm matches. Rows may omit the clone size; those that give it use once, few, many or a size class.

j_call,cdr3_length,clone_size,d_call,v_call,cdr3_aa,cdr3_nt
TRBJ2-5,13,NA,TRBD2,TRBV12-3/TRBV12-4,CASSQRELETQYF,TGTGCCAGCAGCCAGCGGGAGTTAGAGACCCAGTACTTC
TRBJ2-7,14,NA,NA,TRBV6-5,CASSYSSGSYEQYF,TGTGCCAGCAGTTACTCGTCCGGGTCCTACGAGCAGTACTTC
TRBJ2-7,11,NA,NA,TRBV7-9,CASSFGTEQYF,TGTGCCAGCAGCTTCGGGACAGAGCAGTACTTC
TRBJ2-1,14,NA,NA,TRBV9,CASSVVGKTDEQFF,TGTGCCAGCAGCGTAGTGGGTAAAACGGATGAGCAGTTCTTC
TRBJ2-7,13,NA,NA,TRBV28,CASSIGPTYEQYF,TGTGCCAGCAGTATTGGACCTACCTACGAGCAGTACTTC
TRBJ1-5,13,NA,NA,TRBV7-2,CASSLTGNQPQHF,TGTGCCAGCAGCTTAACGGGCAATCAGCCCCAGCATTTT
TRBJ2-2,15,NA,TRBD2,TRBV7-9,CASSFPGLATGELFF,TGTGCCAGCAGCTTCCCGGGACTAGCAACCGGGGAGCTGTTTTTT
TRBJ2-7,15,NA,TRBD1,TRBV19,CASSIGTGSAYEQYF,TGTGCCAGTAGTATTGGGACAGGGTCAGCCTACGAGCAGTACTTC
TRBJ2-1,13,NA,TRBD2,TRBV10-3,CAISGTSRREQFF,TGTGCCATCAGCGGGACTAGCCGGAGAGAGCAGTTCTTC
TRBJ1-5,18,NA,TRBD1,TRBV2,CASSEGTGFFRDNQPQHF,TGTGCCAGCAGTGAGGGGACAGGGTTCTTTCGCGACAATCAGCCCCAGCATTTT
TRBJ1-5,19,NA,TRBD1,TRBV28,CASSFRYNTGQGYNQPQHF,TGTGCCAGCAGTTTCCGATACAACACGGGACAGGGGTACAATCAGCCCCAGCATTTT
TRBJ1-2,10,NA,NA,TRBV9,CASSGVGYTF,TGTGCCAGCAGCGGTGTGGGCTACACCTTC
TRBJ2-7,14,NA,TRBD2,TRBV7-9,CASSLGGGPVGQYF,TGTGCCAGCAGCTTAGGGGGAGGGCCAGTCGGCCAGTACTTC
TRBJ2-7,14,NA,NA,TRBV28,CASSLGGLGYEQYF,TGTGCCAGCAGTTTAGGGGGCTTAGGCTACGAGCAGTACTTC
TRBJ2-5,15,few,NA,TRBV11-2,CASSLEASGGETQYF,TGTGCCAGCAGCTTAGAGGCCTCAGGGGGGGAGACCCAGTACTTC
TRBJ1-2,14,NA,NA,TRBV7-8,CASNIDSGPYGYTF,TGTGCCAGCAACATCGATTCGGGGCCCTATGGCTACACCTTC
TRBJ2-6,15,NA,NA,TRBV3-1/TRBV3-2,CASSRRDWGSNVLTF,TGTGCCAGCAGCCGACGGGACTGGGGTAGCAACGTCCTGACTTTC
TRBJ2-7,14,NA,TRBD2,TRBV7-8,CASSFLLAGNEQYF,TGTGCCAGCAGCTTCTTACTAGCGGGGAACGAGCAGTACTTC
TRBJ2-2,13,NA,NA,TRBV2,CASRALDTGELFF,TGTGCCAGCCGGGCCCTGGACACCGGGGAGCTGTTTTTT
TRBJ1-3,14,NA,NA,TRBV25-1,CASSEWAGGNTIYF,TGTGCCAGCAGTGAATGGGCAGGTGGAAACACCATATATTTT
TRBJ2-7,15,NA,NA,TRBV4-3,CASSQEAVWGYEQYF,TGCGCCAGCAGTCAAGAGGCGGTGTGGGGCTACGAGCAGTACTTC
TRBJ2-1,15,NA,NA,TRBV6-5,CASSYEGLTYNEQFF,TGTGCCAGCAGTTACGAGGGGCTCACCTACAATGAGCAGTTCTTC
TRBJ2-2,15,NA,NA,TRBV5-1,CASSLGATLTGELFF,TGCGCCAGCAGCTTGGGCGCCACCCTTACCGGGGAGCTGTTTTTT
TRBJ1-4,16,NA,NA,TRBV7-2,CASSLLNLGGNEKLFF,TGTGCCAGCAGCTTATTAAACTTGGGGGGGAATGAAAAACTGTTTTTT
TRBJ2-2,14,NA,NA,TRBV28,CASSLGYSTGELFF,TGTGCCAGCAGTCTAGGGTATAGCACCGGGGAGCTGTTTTTT
TRBJ2-2,16,once,NA,TRBV27,CASSLSPSLNTGELFF,TGTGCCAGCAGTTTATCCCCTAGCCTGAACACCGGGGAGCTGTTTTTT
TRBJ1-2,17,once,TRBD1,TRBV5-4,CASSLGGDRVVGYGYTF,TGTGCCAGCAGCTTGGGAGGGGACAGGGTGGTGGGCTATGGCTACACCTTC
TRBJ1-5,17,NA,NA,TRBV27,CASSLAPEINSNQPQHF,TGTGCCAGCAGTTTAGCCCCGGAGATAAATAGCAATCAGCCCCAGCATTTT
TRBJ1-1,13,NA,NA,TRBV18,CASTETDKLEAFF,TGTGCCAGCACCGAGACAGATAAACTTGAAGCTTTCTTT
TRBJ1-2,18,NA,NA,TRBV5-1,CASSPQDRREVPRFHYTF,TGCGCCAGCAGCCCCCAGGACAGACGAGAGGTTCCTAGATTCCACTACACCTTC
TRBJ2-7,17,NA,NA,TRBV5-8,CASSPRTGYGRLYEQYF,TGTGCCAGCAGCCCACGGACAGGGTACGGGAGGCTCTACGAGCAGTACTTC
TRBJ2-7,16,NA,TRBD2,TRBV18,CASSPGTSGKNYEQYF,TGTGCCAGCTCACCAGGCACTAGCGGGAAAAACTACGAGCAGTACTTC
TRBJ2-3,12,NA,NA,TRBV7-9,CASSPNTDTQYF,TGTGCCAGCAGCCCGAACACAGATACGCAGTATTTT
TRBJ2-1,15,NA,TRBD2,TRBV7-8,CASSPALGRALEQFF,TGTGCCAGCAGCCCCGCGCTTGGGAGGGCCCTTGAGCAGTTCTTC
TRBJ2-7,14,NA,TRBD1,TRBV28,CASTQTGRSYEQYF,TGTGCCAGCACCCAGACAGGGCGCTCCTACGAGCAGTACTTC
TRBJ2-5,13,NA,NA,TRBV28,CASSFGGRWTQYF,TGTGCCAGCAGTTTCGGGGGTAGATGGACCCAGTACTTC
TRBJ2-7,17,NA,TRBD1,TRBV19,CASSIDDFGTGGYEQYF,TGTGCCAGTAGTATAGATGACTTCGGGACAGGGGGTTACGAGCAGTACTTC
TRBJ2-3,15,NA,TRBD1,TRBV6-6,CASSLDRGRTDTQYF,TGTGCCAGCAGTTTGGACAGGGGGCGGACAGATACGCAGTATTTT
TRBJ1-2,11,NA,NA,TRBV20-1,CSASDSYGYTF,TGCAGTGCTTCGGACAGCTATGGCTACACCTTC
TRBJ1-3,12,NA,NA,TRBV6-4,CASDGSGNTIYF,TGTGCCAGCGACGGATCTGGAAACACCATATATTTT
TRBJ2-1,13,few,NA,TRBV19,CASSMRDYNEQFF,TGTGCCAGTAGTATGCGGGACTACAATGAGCAGTTCTTC
TRBJ2-5,15,few,NA,TRBV15,CATSRAEGSVETQYF,TGTGCCACCAGCAGAGCTGAGGGGTCCGTCGAGACCCAGTACTTC
TRBJ2-7,14,NA,NA,TRBV5-1,CASSLRTELYEQYF,TGCGCCAGCAGCCTTAGGACGGAGCTCTACGAGCAGTACTTC
TRBJ2-1,16,NA,TRBD2,TRBV10-3,CAISDSAGGLDNEQFF,TGTGCCATCAGTGACTCAGCGGGAGGGCTGGACAATGAGCAGTTCTTC